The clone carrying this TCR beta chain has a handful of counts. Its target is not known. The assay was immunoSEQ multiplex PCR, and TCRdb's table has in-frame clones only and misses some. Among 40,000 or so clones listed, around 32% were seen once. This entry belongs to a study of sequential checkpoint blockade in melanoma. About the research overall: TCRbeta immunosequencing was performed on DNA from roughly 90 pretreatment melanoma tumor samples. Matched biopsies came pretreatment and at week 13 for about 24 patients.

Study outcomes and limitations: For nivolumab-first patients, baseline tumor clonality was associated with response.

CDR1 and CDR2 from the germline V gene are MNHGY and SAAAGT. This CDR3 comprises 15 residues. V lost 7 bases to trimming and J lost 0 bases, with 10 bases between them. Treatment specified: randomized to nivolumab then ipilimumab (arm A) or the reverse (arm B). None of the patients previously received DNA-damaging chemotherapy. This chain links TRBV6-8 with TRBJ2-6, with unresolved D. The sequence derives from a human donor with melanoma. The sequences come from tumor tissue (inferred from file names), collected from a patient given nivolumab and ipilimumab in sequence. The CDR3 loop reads CASTKSGSGANVLTF. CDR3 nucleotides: TGTGCCAGCACCAAAAGTGGCTCTGGGGCCAACGTCCTGACTTTC.